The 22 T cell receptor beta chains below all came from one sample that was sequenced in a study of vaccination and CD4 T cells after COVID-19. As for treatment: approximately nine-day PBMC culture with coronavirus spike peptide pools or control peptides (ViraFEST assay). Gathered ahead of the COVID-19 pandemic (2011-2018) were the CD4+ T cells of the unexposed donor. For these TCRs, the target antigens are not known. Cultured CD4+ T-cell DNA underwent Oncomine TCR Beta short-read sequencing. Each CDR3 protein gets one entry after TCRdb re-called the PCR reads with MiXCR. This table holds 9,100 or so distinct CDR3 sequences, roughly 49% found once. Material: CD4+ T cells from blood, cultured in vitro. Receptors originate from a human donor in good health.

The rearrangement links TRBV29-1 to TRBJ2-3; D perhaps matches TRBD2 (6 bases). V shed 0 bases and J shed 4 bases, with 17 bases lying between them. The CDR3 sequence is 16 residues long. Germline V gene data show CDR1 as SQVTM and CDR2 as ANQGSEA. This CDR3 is CSVEEGLLTRADTQYF. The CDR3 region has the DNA TGCAGCGTTGAAGAGGGACTGTTGACTAGAGCAGATACGCAGTATTTT.

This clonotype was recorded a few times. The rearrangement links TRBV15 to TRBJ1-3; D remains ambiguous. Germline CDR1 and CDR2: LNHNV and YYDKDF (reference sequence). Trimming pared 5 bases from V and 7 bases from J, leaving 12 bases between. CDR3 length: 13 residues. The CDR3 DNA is TGTGCCACCAGCTTGGCCGGCCGGAACACCATATATTTT. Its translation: CATSLAGRNTIYF.

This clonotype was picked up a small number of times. CDR3 sequence reads: CSAIQPSSGNTIYF. The CDR3 nucleotides read TGCAGTGCGATACAACCCAGCTCTGGAAACACCATATATTTT. The rearrangement joins TRBV20-1 to TRBJ1-3; D gene ambiguous. Trimming shortened V by 6 bases and J by 0 bases, and 12 bases separated the two germline ends. The germline V gene encodes CDR1 DFQATT and CDR2 SNEGSKA (reference sequence). This CDR3 spans 14 amino acids.

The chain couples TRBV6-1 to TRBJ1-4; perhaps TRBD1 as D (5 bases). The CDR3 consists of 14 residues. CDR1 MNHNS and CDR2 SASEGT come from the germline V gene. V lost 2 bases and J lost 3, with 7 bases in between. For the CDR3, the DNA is TGTGCCAGCAGTGAATGGGGGTCTAATGAAAAACTGTTTTTT. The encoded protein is CASSEWGSNEKLFF.

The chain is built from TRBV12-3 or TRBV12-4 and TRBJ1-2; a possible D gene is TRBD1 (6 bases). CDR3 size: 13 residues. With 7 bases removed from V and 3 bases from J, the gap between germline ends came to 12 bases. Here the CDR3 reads CASKVQGHYGYTF. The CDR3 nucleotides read TGTGCCAGCAAGGTACAGGGACACTATGGCTACACCTTC.

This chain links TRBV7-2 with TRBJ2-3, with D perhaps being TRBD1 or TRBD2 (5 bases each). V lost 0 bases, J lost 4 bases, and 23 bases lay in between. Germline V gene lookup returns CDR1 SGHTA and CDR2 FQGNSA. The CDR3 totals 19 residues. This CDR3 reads CASSLAGREKGGYPDTQYF. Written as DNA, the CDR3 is TGTGCCAGCAGCTTAGCGGGACGTGAAAAAGGCGGGTACCCAGATACGCAGTATTTT.

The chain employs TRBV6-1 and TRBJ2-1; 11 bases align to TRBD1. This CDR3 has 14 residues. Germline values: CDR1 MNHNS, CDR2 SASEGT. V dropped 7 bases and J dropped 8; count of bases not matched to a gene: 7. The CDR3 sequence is CASKQGQGGYEQFF. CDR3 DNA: TGTGCCAGCAAACAGGGACAGGGGGGCTATGAGCAGTTCTTC.

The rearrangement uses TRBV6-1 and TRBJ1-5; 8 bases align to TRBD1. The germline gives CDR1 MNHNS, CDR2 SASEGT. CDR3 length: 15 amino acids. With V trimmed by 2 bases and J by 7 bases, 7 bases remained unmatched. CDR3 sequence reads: CASSETAGGRQPQHF. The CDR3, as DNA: TGTGCCAGCAGTGAAACGGCAGGGGGCAGGCAGCCCCAGCATTTT.

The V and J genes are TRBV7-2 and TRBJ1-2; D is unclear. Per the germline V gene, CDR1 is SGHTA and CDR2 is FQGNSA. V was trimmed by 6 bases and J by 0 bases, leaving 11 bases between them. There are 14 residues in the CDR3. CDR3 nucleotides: TGTGCCAGCAGGATGGAGCTAGCTAACTATGGCTACACCTTC. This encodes CASRMELANYGYTF.

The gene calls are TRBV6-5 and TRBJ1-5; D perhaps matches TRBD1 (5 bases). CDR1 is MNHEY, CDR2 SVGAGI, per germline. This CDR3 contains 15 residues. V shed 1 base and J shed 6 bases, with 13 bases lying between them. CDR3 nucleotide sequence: TGTGCCAGCAGTTACTTGTCAGGGTTAACTCAGCCCCAGCATTTT. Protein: CASSYLSGLTQPQHF.

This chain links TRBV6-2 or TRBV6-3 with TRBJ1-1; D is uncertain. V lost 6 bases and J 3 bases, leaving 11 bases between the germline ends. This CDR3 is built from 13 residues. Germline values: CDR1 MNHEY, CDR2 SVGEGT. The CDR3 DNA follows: TGTGCCAGCAGCCTGATGAGGGACACTGAAGCTTTCTTT. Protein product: CASSLMRDTEAFF.

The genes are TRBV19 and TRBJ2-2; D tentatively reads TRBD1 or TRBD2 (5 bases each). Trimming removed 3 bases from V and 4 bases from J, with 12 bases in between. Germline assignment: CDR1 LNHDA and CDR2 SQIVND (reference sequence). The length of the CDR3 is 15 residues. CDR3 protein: CASSIWERGTGELFF. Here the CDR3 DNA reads TGTGCCAGTAGTATTTGGGAGAGGGGCACCGGGGAGCTGTTTTTT.

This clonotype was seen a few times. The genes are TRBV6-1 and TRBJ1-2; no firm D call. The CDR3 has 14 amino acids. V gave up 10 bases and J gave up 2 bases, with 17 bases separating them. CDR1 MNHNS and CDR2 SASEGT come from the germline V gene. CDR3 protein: CATRIEDSNYGYTF. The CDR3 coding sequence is TGTGCCACACGGATCGAGGACTCAAACTATGGCTACACCTTC.

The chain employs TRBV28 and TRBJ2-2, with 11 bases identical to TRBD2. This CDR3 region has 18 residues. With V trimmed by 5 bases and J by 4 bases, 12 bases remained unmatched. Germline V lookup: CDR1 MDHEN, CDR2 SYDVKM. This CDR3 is CASSTLPGLAVRTGELFF. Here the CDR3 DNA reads TGTGCCAGCAGTACCCTCCCGGGACTAGCGGTCCGCACCGGGGAGCTGTTTTTT.

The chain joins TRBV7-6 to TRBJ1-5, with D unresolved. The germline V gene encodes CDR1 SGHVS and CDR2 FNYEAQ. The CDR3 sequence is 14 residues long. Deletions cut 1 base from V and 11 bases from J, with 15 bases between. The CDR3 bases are TGTGCCAGCAGCTTAGAGGGCGGGAGTCGGGCCCAGCATTTT. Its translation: CASSLEGGSRAQHF.

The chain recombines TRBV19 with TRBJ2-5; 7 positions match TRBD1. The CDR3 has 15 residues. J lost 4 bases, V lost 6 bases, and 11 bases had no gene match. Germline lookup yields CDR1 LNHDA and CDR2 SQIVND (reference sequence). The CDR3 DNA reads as TGTGCCAGTAGCGACACAGGGGAACCGGGAGAGACCCAGTACTTC. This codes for CASSDTGEPGETQYF.

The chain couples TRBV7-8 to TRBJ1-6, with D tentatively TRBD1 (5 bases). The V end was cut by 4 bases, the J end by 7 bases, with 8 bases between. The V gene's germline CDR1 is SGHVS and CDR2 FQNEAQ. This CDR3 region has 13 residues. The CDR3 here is CASSSDRNSPLHF. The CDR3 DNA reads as TGTGCCAGCAGCTCCGACAGAAATTCACCCCTCCACTTT. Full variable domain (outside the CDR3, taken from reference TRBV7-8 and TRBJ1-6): GAGVSQSPRYKVAKRGQDVALRCDPISGHVSLFWYQQALGQGPEFLTYFQNEAQLDKSGLPSDRFFAERPEGSVSTLKIQRTQQEDSAVYLCASSSDRNSPLHFGNGTRLTVT.

In DNA, the CDR3 is TGCAGTGCAAGCCCCTGGGACAACTTGAACACTGAAGCTTTCTTT. It yields the protein CSASPWDNLNTEAFF. This chain links TRBV20-1 with TRBJ1-1, with D tentatively TRBD1 (6 bases). Germline CDR1 DFQATT, CDR2 SNEGSKA (reference sequence). V was trimmed by 6 bases and J by 0 bases, leaving 17 bases between them. The CDR3 spans 15 residues.

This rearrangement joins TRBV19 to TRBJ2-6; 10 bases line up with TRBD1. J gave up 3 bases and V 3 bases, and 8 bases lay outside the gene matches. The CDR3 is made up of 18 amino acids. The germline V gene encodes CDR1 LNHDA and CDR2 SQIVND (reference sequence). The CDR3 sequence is CASSIPGQGRGGANVLTF. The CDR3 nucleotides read TGTGCCAGTAGTATCCCGGGACAGGGGAGGGGTGGGGCCAACGTCCTGACTTTC.

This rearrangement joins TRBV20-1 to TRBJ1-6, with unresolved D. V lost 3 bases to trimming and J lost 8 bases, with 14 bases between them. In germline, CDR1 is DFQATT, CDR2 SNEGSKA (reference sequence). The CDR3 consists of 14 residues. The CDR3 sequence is CSASVNRQHSPLHF. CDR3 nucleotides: TGCAGTGCTAGCGTCAATAGGCAGCATTCACCCCTCCACTTT.

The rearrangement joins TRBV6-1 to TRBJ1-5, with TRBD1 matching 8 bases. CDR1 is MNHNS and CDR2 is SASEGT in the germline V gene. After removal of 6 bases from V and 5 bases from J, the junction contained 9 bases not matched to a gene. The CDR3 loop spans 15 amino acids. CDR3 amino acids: CASSRQGAGDQPQHF. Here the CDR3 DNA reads TGTGCCAGCAGCCGTCAGGGGGCGGGCGATCAGCCCCAGCATTTT.

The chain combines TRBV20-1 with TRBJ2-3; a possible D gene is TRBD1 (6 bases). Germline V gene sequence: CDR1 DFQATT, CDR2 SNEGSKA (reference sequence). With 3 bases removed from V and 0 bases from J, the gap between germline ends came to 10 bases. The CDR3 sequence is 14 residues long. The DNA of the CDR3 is TGCAGTGCTAGTGGGGGCGGGAGCACAGATACGCAGTATTTT. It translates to CSASGGGSTDTQYF.